These 24 T cell receptor beta chains originate from one sample sequenced in a study of cytomegalovirus exposure and HLA in healthy donors. Both 60 Vbeta primers and 13 Jbeta primers went into the PCR. The data were produced by immunoSEQ multiplex PCR, yet TCRdb's version contains in-frame clones alone and is incomplete. The table lists over 90,000 clones, approximately 74% of them singletons, with roughly 15% in the top ten. Sequencing used PBMCs. The receptors derive from a woman aged 65 to 85 in good health and CMV-seropositive.

This clone appeared a few times. The chain employs TRBV7-6 and TRBJ2-1; perhaps TRBD2 as D (6 bases). Germline lookup yields CDR1 SGHVS and CDR2 FNYEAQ. V shed 0 bases and J shed 2 bases, with 11 bases lying between them. The CDR3 has 16 residues. CDR3 in DNA: TGTGCCAGCAGCTTAGCGCTTGCGGGGACCTACAATGAGCAGTTCTTC. Its translation is CASSLALAGTYNEQFF.

This sequence joins TRBV7-6 and TRBJ2-7, with D uncertain. The V end was cut by 5 bases, the J end by 0 bases, with 11 bases between. The CDR3 runs to 14 residues. The germline gives CDR1 SGHVS, CDR2 FNYEAQ. The CDR3 reads CASSIRTASYEQYF. In nucleotides, the CDR3 is TGTGCCAGCAGCATCCGCACAGCCTCCTACGAGCAGTACTTC.

The CDR3: CASSLSGYNEQFF. The CDR3 coding sequence is TGTGCCAGCAGCTTAAGCGGGTACAATGAGCAGTTCTTC. The chain joins TRBV7-3 to TRBJ2-1; D perhaps matches TRBD2 (5 bases). The ends were cut back, 1 base at V and 4 bases at J, with 5 bases in the middle. The germline gives CDR1 SGHTA, CDR2 FQGTGA. The CDR3 has 13 residues.

The chain uses TRBV5-1 and TRBJ2-5; D might be TRBD2 (6 bases). The CDR3 covers 14 residues. Per the germline V gene, CDR1 is SGHRS and CDR2 is YFSETQ. Trimming pared 2 bases from V and 5 bases from J, leaving 13 bases between. Written as DNA, the CDR3 is TGCGCCAGCAGCTTCAGTGGAGGGGTGGAGACCCAGTACTTC. Translated: CASSFSGGVETQYF.

V usage is TRBV6-1 and J usage is TRBJ1-5; the match to TRBD1 covers 9 bases. The CDR3 runs 14 residues. Germline lookup yields CDR1 MNHNS and CDR2 SASEGT. With V trimmed by 8 bases and J by 2 bases, 4 bases remained unmatched. The CDR3 region has the DNA TGTGCCAGCGTGAGGACAGGGGGCAATCAGCCCCAGCATTTT. Its translation: CASVRTGGNQPQHF.

J is TRBJ1-2 and V is TRBV10-3; D is perhaps TRBD1 (6 bases). The V and J ends lost 11 bases and 2 bases respectively, with 12 bases between them. CDR3 length: 12 amino acids. The germline CDR1 and CDR2 sequences are ENHRY and SYGVKD. The CDR3: CAATQGNYGYTF. CDR3 coding DNA: TGTGCCGCCACTCAGGGGAACTATGGCTACACCTTC.

The chain employs TRBV6-1 and TRBJ1-5; D unclear. In germline, CDR1 is MNHNS, CDR2 SASEGT. V lost 1 base and J 5 bases, leaving 9 bases between the germline ends. The CDR3 contains 14 residues. CDR3 coding DNA: TGTGCCAGCAGTGAAGGAGGGAACGATCAGCCCCAGCATTTT. This sequence encodes CASSEGGNDQPQHF.

This clone was counted a few times. CDR3 residues: CASSPRTTSGEQYF. DNA for the CDR3: TGTGCCAGTAGTCCGAGGACTACCTCAGGGGAGCAGTACTTC. This rearrangement joins TRBV19 to TRBJ2-7; maybe TRBD2 (6 bases). From germline, CDR1 is LNHDA and CDR2 SQIVND (reference sequence). There are 14 residues in the CDR3. Trimming took off 5 bases at V and 7 bases at J, with 18 bases between the two ends.

This clone was recorded once. This chain links TRBV28 with TRBJ1-6; 9 nucleotides match TRBD1. There are 14 residues in the CDR3. V lost 6 bases and J lost 8; bases outside the gene matches: 5. Germline CDR1 reads MDHEN; CDR2 reads SYDVKM. The CDR3 sequence is CASRIDRGDSPLHF. CDR3 nucleotides: TGTGCCAGCAGGATCGACAGGGGGGATTCACCCCTCCACTTT.

In regard to this clone: Other DNA sequences in the sample encode the same CDR3. J is TRBJ2-7 and V is TRBV18, with TRBD2 as a possible D gene (5 bases). Germline values: CDR1 KGHSH, CDR2 LQKENI. Trimming cost V 1 base and J 4 bases, with 11 bases left between them. The CDR3 totals 14 residues. As DNA, the CDR3 is TGTGCCAGCTCACCACTTGCGGGCGGGTACGAGCAGTACTTC. Translating gives CASSPLAGGYEQYF.

This clone was counted only a few times. This chain connects TRBV4-1 to TRBJ2-1, with TRBD1 identical over 12 bases. Germline V gene data show CDR1 as MGHRA and CDR2 as YSYEKL. The length of the CDR3 is 15 residues. J lost 10 bases, V lost 2 bases, and 6 bases had no gene match. For the CDR3, the DNA is TGCGCCAGCAGCCAACCGGGACAGGGGGCCGACGAGCAGTTCTTC. Translation: CASSQPGQGADEQFF.

The V and J genes are TRBV11-3 and TRBJ2-2, with D hard to call. This CDR3 region has 13 residues. V was pared by 1 base and J by 4 bases, with 4 bases between. Germline-derived CDR1 and CDR2 are SGHNT and YENEEA. CDR3 nucleotide sequence: TGTGCCAGCAGCTTAGCACTCACCGGGGAGCTGTTTTTT. Its translation: CASSLALTGELFF.

J is TRBJ2-3 and V is TRBV5-1, with D possibly matching TRBD1 (5 bases). The CDR3 is 16 amino acids. Trimming pared 0 bases from V and 2 bases from J, leaving 13 bases between. Germline V CDR1 and CDR2: SGHRS, YFSETQ. The chain's CDR3 is CASSLAGRVPTDTQYF. The CDR3 coding sequence is TGCGCCAGCAGCTTGGCCGGCAGGGTCCCCACAGATACGCAGTATTTT.

The chain has TRBV25-1 and TRBJ2-1; 7 nucleotides line up with TRBD2. CDR1 is MGHDK, CDR2 SYGVNS, per germline. The V segment lost 2 bases and the J segment 9 bases; nucleotides outside the gene matches: 13. CDR3 length: 16 amino acids. As DNA, the CDR3 is TGTGCCAGCAGTGAACCCGATGCGGGAGCCTTTGGTGAGCAGTTCTTC. This encodes CASSEPDAGAFGEQFF.

DNA for the CDR3: TGTGCCAGCAGTTCCCCCGGGGCGGGGGAAGTTGGGACCCAGTACTTC. Translated: CASSSPGAGEVGTQYF. The chain links TRBV28 to TRBJ2-5; the match to TRBD2 covers 7 bases. V was clipped by 4 bases and J by 7 bases; unmatched bases: 15. The CDR3 extends over 16 amino acids. Germline V gives CDR1 MDHEN, CDR2 SYDVKM.

The rearrangement uses TRBV7-3 and TRBJ2-5, with TRBD2 identical over 10 bases. The CDR3 has 13 residues. Per the germline V gene, CDR1 is SGHTA and CDR2 is FQGTGA. The trim removed 5 bases at V and 11 bases at J, leaving 8 bases unmatched. CDR3 in DNA: TGTGCCAGCAGCCTTAGCGGGGGGAGAGAGCAGTACTTC. It yields the protein CASSLSGGREQYF.

The V call is TRBV7-3, the J call TRBJ2-5; TRBD1 might be the D (6 bases). In germline, CDR1 is SGHTA, CDR2 FQGTGA. Trimming stripped 5 bases from V and 5 bases from J, with 18 bases between. This CDR3 has 15 amino acids. The CDR3 DNA is TGTGCCAGCAGCCGTACAGGGAATAAAATGGAGACCCAGTACTTC. This sequence encodes CASSRTGNKMETQYF.

The gene calls are TRBV7-9 and TRBJ1-2; possible D gene TRBD1, 6 bases. The CDR3 extends over 14 amino acids. The germline gives CDR1 SEHNR, CDR2 FQNEAQ (reference sequence). The V end was cut by 2 bases, the J end by 3 bases, with 10 bases between. CDR3 coding DNA: TGTGCCAGCAGCTTAAAGGCAGGGGACTATGGCTACACCTTC. Its protein product is CASSLKAGDYGYTF. The full variable domain, its missing parts supplied by reference TRBV7-9 and TRBJ1-2, is DTGVSQNPRHKITKRGQNVTFRCDPISEHNRLYWYRQTLGQGPEFLTYFQNEAQLEKSRLLSDRFSAERPKGSFSTLEIQRTEQGDSAMYLCASSLKAGDYGYTFGSGTRLTVV.

This clone has just one count. The chain combines TRBV7-6 with TRBJ2-1; TRBD2 aligns across 12 bases. The CDR3 has 18 residues. V lost 2 bases to trimming and J lost 0 bases; unmatched junction nucleotides: 5. Germline V CDR1 and CDR2: SGHVS, FNYEAQ. CDR3 residues: CASSLPTTSGSSYNEQFF. The CDR3 nucleotides are TGTGCCAGCAGCTTACCTACGACTAGCGGGAGCTCCTACAATGAGCAGTTCTTC.

The V call is TRBV5-1, the J call TRBJ2-7; D gene unclear. CDR3 length: 13 residues. Deletions cut 1 base from V and 6 bases from J, with 11 bases between. Germline V CDR1 and CDR2: SGHRS, YFSETQ. The CDR3 DNA follows: TGCGCCAGCAGCTTGTTATCCTCCGGCGAGCAGTACTTC. This gives the protein CASSLLSSGEQYF.

This rearrangement joins TRBV7-9 to TRBJ2-1, with D possibly TRBD1 on 6 matching bases. The CDR3 contains 14 residues. The V gene lost 4 bases and the J gene lost 4 bases, with 11 bases spanning the gap. CDR1 is SEHNR, CDR2 FQNEAQ, per germline (reference sequence). The CDR3 DNA follows: TGTGCCAGCAGCTCCTCGGGGACATACAATGAGCAGTTCTTC. Translation gives CASSSSGTYNEQFF.

In this sample, this clone turned up a few times. The J gene is TRBJ1-4, the V gene TRBV7-2; 8 bases are a match to TRBD1. The CDR3 is 14 amino acids. Germline V gives CDR1 SGHTA, CDR2 FQGNSA. V dropped 5 bases and J dropped 6; count of bases not matched to a gene: 5. The DNA for the CDR3 is TGTGCCAGCAGCCTCAGACAGGGGTATGAAAAACTGTTTTTT. Its translation is CASSLRQGYEKLFF.

This chain connects TRBV28 to TRBJ2-1, with 7 bases that match TRBD1. The CDR3 covers 14 residues. J gave up 4 bases and V 11 bases, and 11 bases lay outside the gene matches. Per the germline V gene, CDR1 is MDHEN and CDR2 is SYDVKM. The CDR3 sequence: CAWKDRRKYNEQFF. The CDR3 coding sequence is TGTGCCTGGAAGGACAGGCGGAAATACAATGAGCAGTTCTTC.

The gene calls are TRBV7-2 and TRBJ2-7, with TRBD1 identical over 8 bases. Germline V gene lookup returns CDR1 SGHTA and CDR2 FQGNSA. The CDR3 loop spans 15 amino acids. V lost 1 base and J lost 7; bases outside the gene matches: 9. Here the CDR3 reads CASSLGTGTSREQYF. CDR3 nucleotide sequence: TGTGCCAGCAGCTTAGGGACAGGGACCTCTCGGGAGCAGTACTTC.